The rows below give T cell receptor beta chains drawn from one sample of a study of shared clonotypes between healthy human individuals. The repertoire was sequenced with immunoSEQ multiplex PCR; TCRdb's copy has only in-frame clones and lacks some. Altogether hundreds of thousands of clones are present, about 90% being singletons, with the ten largest covering 24%. The sample taken for sequencing was naive CD8+ T cells sorted from blood. The source of these receptors is a man under 40 in good health. The CDR3 runs from the conserved cysteine through the conserved F or W. A D gene is named only where the DNA matches it firmly. Clone size is stated in some rows and not others, as once, few, many or a class when expanded.

>TRBV7-6|TRBJ2-5|.|.
CASSLVGRGGFGETQYF
TGTGCCAGCAGCTTAGTGGGCCGGGGAGGATTCGGAGAGACCCAGTACTTC
>TRBV11-2|TRBJ2-7|.|.
CASSPAGRNYEQYF
TGTGCCAGCAGCCCCGCCGGACGGAACTACGAGCAGTACTTC
>TRBV19|TRBJ2-3|.|.
CASSLPGRASDTQYF
TGTGCCAGTAGTCTCCCGGGCCGAGCCTCCGATACGCAGTATTTT
>TRBV29-1|TRBJ1-1|.|.
CSVGPQGATEAFF
TGCAGCGTGGGGCCGCAGGGTGCCACTGAAGCTTTCTTT
>TRBV28|TRBJ2-3|.|.
CASSLRGNTDTQYF
TGTGCCAGCAGTTTAAGGGGGAACACAGATACGCAGTATTTT
>TRBV27|TRBJ2-3|.|.
CASSFASADTQYF
TGTGCCAGCAGTTTCGCTAGTGCAGATACGCAGTATTTT
>TRBV25-1|TRBJ2-3|once|.
CASSLVTDTQYF
TGTGCCAGCAGTTTAGTCACAGATACGCAGTATTTT
>TRBV14|TRBJ2-1|.|TRBD2
CASRRTSGIVDEQFF
TGTGCCAGCAGGAGGACTAGCGGGATTGTCGATGAGCAGTTCTTC
>TRBV28|TRBJ2-7|many|.
CASSETDYEQYF
TGTGCCAGCAGTGAAACGGACTACGAGCAGTACTTC
>TRBV6-5|TRBJ2-1|once|.
CASSYSRGASYNEQFF
TGTGCCAGCAGTTACTCGAGGGGCGCTAGCTACAATGAGCAGTTCTTC
>TRBV10-1|TRBJ2-1|.|.
CASSSSRFSYNEQFF
TGCGCCAGCAGTTCGTCCCGTTTCTCCTACAATGAGCAGTTCTTC
>TRBV4-1|TRBJ2-7|.|TRBD1
CASSQKGPGTVTYEQYF
TGCGCCAGCAGCCAAAAAGGGCCGGGGACAGTTACCTACGAGCAGTACTTC
>TRBV27|TRBJ2-1|.|TRBD2
CASTVTGGHNEQFF
TGTGCCAGCACGGTGACGGGAGGGCACAATGAGCAGTTCTTC
>TRBV5-6|TRBJ2-3|.|TRBD2
CASSSGTSPMTDTQYF
TGTGCCAGCAGCTCTGGGACTAGCCCAATGACAGATACGCAGTATTTT
>TRBV5-1|TRBJ2-5|once|.
CASSLGEGETQYF
TGCGCCAGCAGCTTGGGTGAGGGGGAGACCCAGTACTTC
>TRBV7-6|TRBJ2-7|once|.
CASSLETWGSGSYEQYF
TGTGCCAGCAGCTTAGAGACTTGGGGCAGCGGCTCCTACGAGCAGTACTTC
>TRBV5-1|TRBJ2-7|.|TRBD2
CASSAGTSIHEQYF
TGCGCCAGCAGCGCGGGGACTAGCATCCACGAGCAGTACTTC
>TRBV10-3|TRBJ2-7|.|.
CAISESTDEQYF
TGTGCCATCAGTGAGTCGACAGACGAGCAGTACTTC
>TRBV19|TRBJ2-1|.|.
CASSIAAGSDEQFF
TGTGCCAGTAGTATAGCTGCAGGGAGCGATGAGCAGTTCTTC
>TRBV19|TRBJ2-5|.|.
CASSIGGQETQYF
TGTGCCAGTAGTATAGGAGGTCAAGAGACCCAGTACTTC
>TRBV7-2|TRBJ2-7|once|.
CASSHPARDYEQYF
TGTGCCAGCAGCCATCCGGCGCGAGACTACGAGCAGTACTTC
>TRBV5-8|TRBJ2-1|.|.
CASKVLGGNEQFF
TGTGCCAGCAAAGTCCTAGGTGGTAATGAGCAGTTCTTC
>TRBV2|TRBJ2-3|.|.
CASSAQETTDTQYF
TGTGCCAGCAGTGCACAGGAGACCACAGATACGCAGTATTTT
>TRBV15|TRBJ2-7|few|TRBD2
CATSRDQGGSYEQYF
TGTGCCACCAGCAGAGATCAGGGCGGGAGCTACGAGCAGTACTTC
>TRBV13|TRBJ2-1|once|.
CASSGRPGGQYNEQFF
TGTGCCAGCAGCGGACGCCCGGGGGGCCAATACAATGAGCAGTTCTTC
>TRBV7-6|TRBJ2-1|.|TRBD2
CASSADISPSGSSYNEQFF
TGTGCCAGCAGCGCCGACATAAGCCCTAGCGGAAGCTCCTACAATGAGCAGTTCTTC
>TRBV7-2|TRBJ2-7|.|.
CASSLSLRSSYEQYF
TGTGCCAGCAGCTTATCCTTGCGGAGCTCCTACGAGCAGTACTTC
>TRBV5-4|TRBJ2-1|.|TRBD1
CASSGYLGQDSYNEQFF
TGTGCCAGCAGCGGATACCTGGGACAGGACTCCTACAATGAGCAGTTCTTC
>TRBV28|TRBJ2-7|.|TRBD2
CASRGLLAEIYEQYF
TGTGCCAGCAGAGGCCTTCTAGCGGAGATATACGAGCAGTACTTC
>TRBV4-1|TRBJ2-1|.|TRBD2
CASSQVGRLAGENNEQFF
TGCGCCAGCAGCCAAGTCGGTCGGCTAGCGGGAGAAAACAATGAGCAGTTCTTC
>TRBV5-4|TRBJ2-7|.|.
CASSSGTSSYEQYF
TGTGCCAGCAGCTCCGGGACAAGCTCCTACGAGCAGTACTTC
>TRBV7-2|TRBJ1-1|.|.
CASSLEAVGNAEAFF
TGTGCCAGCAGCCTAGAGGCCGTCGGAAACGCTGAAGCTTTCTTT
>TRBV19|TRBJ2-7|.|TRBD2
CASSPLAGGPNNYEQYF
TGTGCCAGTAGCCCACTAGCGGGAGGGCCCAACAACTACGAGCAGTACTTC
>TRBV5-8|TRBJ1-5|few|.
CASSLDGTAGQPQHF
TGTGCCAGCAGCTTGGATGGCACTGCCGGACAGCCCCAGCATTTT
>TRBV4-2|TRBJ2-7|.|.
CASSQDLGASRYEQYF
TGTGCCAGCAGCCAAGATCTGGGTGCCTCGCGCTACGAGCAGTACTTC
>TRBV7-2|TRBJ2-7|.|.
CASSLYTSYEQYF
TGTGCCAGCAGCTTATATACATCATACGAGCAGTACTTC
>TRBV6-1|TRBJ2-2|.|TRBD1
CASSEKNRGPAGELFF
TGTGCCAGCAGTGAAAAGAACAGGGGGCCCGCCGGGGAGCTGTTTTTT
>TRBV5-1|TRBJ1-2|.|TRBD1
CASDEGTGRGYTF
TGCGCCTCTGACGAAGGGACAGGGCGAGGCTACACCTTC
>TRBV9|TRBJ2-7|.|.
CASSVYGSDYEQYF
TGTGCCAGCAGCGTGTACGGGAGTGACTACGAGCAGTACTTC
>TRBV27|TRBJ2-2|.|TRBD1
CASTRPDRGLHTGELFF
TGTGCCAGCACCCGCCCGGACAGGGGCCTCCACACCGGGGAGCTGTTTTTT
>TRBV7-9|TRBJ2-3|.|.
CASSDPWGGDTDTQYF
TGTGCCAGCAGCGACCCGTGGGGCGGGGACACAGATACGCAGTATTTT
>TRBV5-6|TRBJ1-2|.|.
CASSLASEGWVGYGYTF
TGTGCCAGCAGCTTGGCCTCGGAGGGTTGGGTTGGCTATGGCTACACCTTC
>TRBV30|TRBJ2-1|.|TRBD1
CAKGQGPYNEQFF
TGTGCCAAGGGACAGGGCCCCTACAATGAGCAGTTCTTC
>TRBV9|TRBJ2-2|.|.
CASSVGGPGPGGELFF
TGTGCCAGCAGCGTAGGGGGCCCGGGTCCAGGCGGGGAGCTGTTTTTT
>TRBV11-2|TRBJ2-1|.|.
CASSSTSRVPPSYNEQFF
TGTGCCAGCAGCTCCACCTCCAGGGTTCCTCCCTCCTACAATGAGCAGTTCTTC
>TRBV6-5|TRBJ2-1|.|TRBD2
CASSPLAGGANEQFF
TGTGCCAGCAGCCCCCTAGCGGGAGGCGCCAATGAGCAGTTCTTC
>TRBV7-8|TRBJ2-2|.|TRBD2
CASSLASSGMNTGELFF
TGTGCCAGCAGCTTAGCGAGTAGCGGGATGAACACCGGGGAGCTGTTTTTT
>TRBV4-3|TRBJ2-1|.|.
CASSPNGLSHGEQFF
TGCGCCAGCAGCCCGAACGGACTATCTCACGGTGAGCAGTTCTTC
>TRBV5-1|TRBJ2-3|.|.
CASSGPLGQSRTDTQYF
TGCGCCAGCAGCGGCCCCCTTGGTCAGTCGCGCACAGATACGCAGTATTTT
>TRBV7-9|TRBJ1-5|.|TRBD1
CASSKGQVDQPQHF
TGTGCCAGCAGCAAGGGACAGGTGGACCAGCCCCAGCATTTT
>TRBV7-2|TRBJ2-6|once|TRBD2
CASSLAPPGIAGGLAGANVLTF
TGTGCCAGCAGCTTAGCCCCCCCCGGGATAGCGGGAGGCTTAGCTGGGGCCAACGTCCTGACTTTC
>TRBV7-9|TRBJ2-1|.|.
CASSWGNEQFF
TGTGCCAGCAGTTGGGGGAATGAGCAGTTCTTC
>TRBV28|TRBJ1-1|.|.
CASSLWGELGANTEAFF
TGTGCCAGCAGTTTATGGGGTGAGTTGGGGGCGAACACTGAAGCTTTCTTT
>TRBV27|TRBJ2-3|.|.
CASSIIRGAIDTQYF
TGTGCCAGCAGCATAATTCGGGGGGCAATAGATACGCAGTATTTT
>TRBV28|TRBJ2-1|.|.
CASSLYRAEDNEQFF
TGTGCCAGCAGTTTATACCGCGCAGAAGACAATGAGCAGTTCTTC
>TRBV27|TRBJ1-5|few|.
CASSLFSMDNQPQHF
TGTGCCAGCAGTTTATTTTCTATGGACAATCAGCCCCAGCATTTT
>TRBV29-1|TRBJ2-1|.|TRBD2
CSVEAPVGVTSDNNEQFF
TGCAGCGTTGAAGCACCAGTAGGAGTGACTAGCGATAACAATGAGCAGTTCTTC